Listed below are T cell receptor beta chains from one sample, sequenced in a study of T-cell memory formation after mild COVID-19. TCRdb reanalysed the 5' RACE reads using MiXCR and keeps one entry per CDR3 protein. The repertoire holds about 33,000 distinct CDR3 sequences, with about 21% as singletons. Material: PBMCs or a T cell subset sorted from them (not recorded which). The receptors come from an adult who had mild COVID-19 (a few samples of this study predate the infection). Cell type and time point are not known. The CDR3 runs from the conserved cysteine through the conserved F or W. The D gene is left open where the match is weak. Size values are once, few and many counts, or a class for expanded clones, and some rows have none.

d_call: TRBD1; j_call: TRBJ1-2; clone_size: many; v_call: TRBV6-1; cdr3_nt: TGTGCCAGCAGTTTAGGACAGGGGGATGGCTACACCTTC; cdr3_aa: CASSLGQGDGYTF
d_call: .; j_call: TRBJ1-4; clone_size: many; v_call: TRBV12-3/TRBV12-4; cdr3_nt: TGTGCCAGCAGTTTAGGATCGCAGAACAATGAAAAACTGTTTTTT; cdr3_aa: CASSLGSQNNEKLFF
d_call: TRBD2; j_call: TRBJ2-4; clone_size: many; v_call: TRBV12-5; cdr3_nt: TGTGCTAGTGGTTTGGTGGGAGGGTATTCGAACATTCAGTACTTC; cdr3_aa: CASGLVGGYSNIQYF
d_call: .; j_call: TRBJ2-7; clone_size: many; v_call: TRBV7-9; cdr3_nt: TGTGCCAGCAGCGCCACAGGCACCTACGAGCAGTACTTC; cdr3_aa: CASSATGTYEQYF
d_call: .; j_call: TRBJ2-1; clone_size: many; v_call: TRBV20-1; cdr3_nt: TGCAGTGCTAGACAAGGGATTAACTACAATGAGCAGTTCTTC; cdr3_aa: CSARQGINYNEQFF
d_call: .; j_call: TRBJ1-2; clone_size: many; v_call: TRBV6-2/TRBV6-3; cdr3_nt: TGTGCCAGCAGTTACGGGAGTGCTTCCTATGGCTACACCTTC; cdr3_aa: CASSYGSASYGYTF
d_call: TRBD2; j_call: TRBJ2-3; clone_size: .; v_call: TRBV24-1; cdr3_nt: TGTGCCACCAGTGATTTGGGGACTAGCGGGAGTTGGACAGATACGCAGTATTTT; cdr3_aa: CATSDLGTSGSWTDTQYF
d_call: TRBD2; j_call: TRBJ2-7; clone_size: many; v_call: TRBV7-6; cdr3_nt: TGTGCCAGCAGCCACCCCCTAGCGGGAGAGGACGAGCAGTACTTC; cdr3_aa: CASSHPLAGEDEQYF
d_call: TRBD2; j_call: TRBJ2-5; clone_size: many; v_call: TRBV30; cdr3_nt: TGTGCCTGGAGGCCAGCGGGCGGGGGGCGGTCGGAGACCCAGTACTTC; cdr3_aa: CAWRPAGGGRSETQYF
d_call: .; j_call: TRBJ1-1; clone_size: many; v_call: TRBV12-3/TRBV12-4; cdr3_nt: TGTGCCAGCAGTCGTACAGGGTACACTGAAGCTTTCTTT; cdr3_aa: CASSRTGYTEAFF
d_call: TRBD2; j_call: TRBJ2-5; clone_size: few; v_call: TRBV15; cdr3_nt: TGTGCCACCCGACTAGCGGGGGGTCTCCAAGAGACCCAGTACTTC; cdr3_aa: CATRLAGGLQETQYF
d_call: TRBD2; j_call: TRBJ2-5; clone_size: many; v_call: TRBV28; cdr3_nt: TGTGCCAGCAGCTCCGCCGGGAGGGGAGGAGAGACCCAGTACTTC; cdr3_aa: CASSSAGRGGETQYF
d_call: TRBD2; j_call: TRBJ2-1; clone_size: once; v_call: TRBV20-1; cdr3_nt: TGCAGTGCGACTTGGACTAGCGGGGTATTAGGTGAGCAGTTCTTC; cdr3_aa: CSATWTSGVLGEQFF
d_call: .; j_call: TRBJ2-5; clone_size: many; v_call: TRBV7-2; cdr3_nt: TGTGCCAGCACTAACTCGGAGGAGACCCAGTACTTC; cdr3_aa: CASTNSEETQYF
d_call: TRBD1; j_call: TRBJ2-7; clone_size: many; v_call: TRBV12-3/TRBV12-4; cdr3_nt: TGTGCCAGCAGCCCTCGACAGGGCGAGGGTGCCTACGAGCAGTACTTC; cdr3_aa: CASSPRQGEGAYEQYF
d_call: TRBD2; j_call: TRBJ2-2; clone_size: many; v_call: TRBV10-3; cdr3_nt: TGTGCCATCACACTAGCGGAGAACACCGGGGAGCTGTTTTTT; cdr3_aa: CAITLAENTGELFF
d_call: .; j_call: TRBJ2-1; clone_size: many; v_call: TRBV20-1; cdr3_nt: TGCAGTGCTCTGGAGGTTGGAGGGAGTAATGAGCAGTTCTTC; cdr3_aa: CSALEVGGSNEQFF
d_call: .; j_call: TRBJ1-6; clone_size: many; v_call: TRBV9; cdr3_nt: TGTGCCAGCAGCGTAGAAATAGGGGCCAATTCACCCCTCCACTTT; cdr3_aa: CASSVEIGANSPLHF
d_call: TRBD1; j_call: TRBJ1-5; clone_size: few; v_call: TRBV29-1; cdr3_nt: TGCAGCGTCCGGGACAGGGCCAATCAGCCCCAGCATTTT; cdr3_aa: CSVRDRANQPQHF
d_call: .; j_call: TRBJ2-4; clone_size: once; v_call: TRBV6-2/TRBV6-3; cdr3_nt: TGTGCCAGCAGTTCACCCTCCCGGGACAAAACAAACATTCAGTACTTC; cdr3_aa: CASSSPSRDKTNIQYF
d_call: TRBD1; j_call: TRBJ2-3; clone_size: .; v_call: TRBV7-9; cdr3_nt: TGTGCCAGCAGCGGGACAGGGTCCACAGATACGCAGTATTTT; cdr3_aa: CASSGTGSTDTQYF
d_call: .; j_call: TRBJ2-3; clone_size: many; v_call: TRBV6-1; cdr3_nt: TGTGCCAGCAGTGAAGCGGGCGGCCGCGCCACAGATACGCAGTATTTT; cdr3_aa: CASSEAGGRATDTQYF
d_call: TRBD1; j_call: TRBJ1-2; clone_size: many; v_call: TRBV12-3/TRBV12-4; cdr3_nt: TGTGCCAGCAGCTTTGCAGGGGGATATGGCTACACCTTC; cdr3_aa: CASSFAGGYGYTF
d_call: .; j_call: TRBJ2-1; clone_size: many; v_call: TRBV16; cdr3_nt: TGTGCCAGCAGCCATCGGCTAGTTAATGAGCAGTTCTTC; cdr3_aa: CASSHRLVNEQFF
d_call: TRBD2; j_call: TRBJ2-1; clone_size: many; v_call: TRBV25-1; cdr3_nt: TGTGCCAGCAGTGAATACCAGCGGGGGGCTTACAATGAGCAGTTCTTC; cdr3_aa: CASSEYQRGAYNEQFF
d_call: .; j_call: TRBJ2-4; clone_size: many; v_call: TRBV20-1; cdr3_nt: TGCAGTGCTAGTGATCTAGCCAAAAACATTCAGTACTTC; cdr3_aa: CSASDLAKNIQYF
d_call: .; j_call: TRBJ1-3; clone_size: many; v_call: TRBV28; cdr3_nt: TGTGCCAGCAGTTTCGGGGTCGCAAACACCATATATTTT; cdr3_aa: CASSFGVANTIYF
d_call: .; j_call: TRBJ2-4; clone_size: .; v_call: TRBV5-1; cdr3_nt: TGCGCCAGCAGCGCCCGGGGATCCAAAAACATTCAGTACTTC; cdr3_aa: CASSARGSKNIQYF
d_call: TRBD2; j_call: TRBJ2-1; clone_size: many; v_call: TRBV7-6; cdr3_nt: TGTGCCAGCAGCCACCGACTAGCGGGAGGGCCCAATGAGCAGTTCTTC; cdr3_aa: CASSHRLAGGPNEQFF
d_call: TRBD2; j_call: TRBJ2-7; clone_size: many; v_call: TRBV6-5; cdr3_nt: TGTGCCAGCAGGGGACTAGCGGAAAGCTCCTACGAGCAGTACTTC; cdr3_aa: CASRGLAESSYEQYF
d_call: .; j_call: TRBJ2-1; clone_size: .; v_call: TRBV6-1; cdr3_nt: TGTGCCAGCAGTGTAGCAGGGTACCCCTACAATGAGCAGTTCTTC; cdr3_aa: CASSVAGYPYNEQFF
d_call: TRBD1; j_call: TRBJ2-7; clone_size: many; v_call: TRBV29-1; cdr3_nt: TGCAGCGCCACCGGGACAGGGGGCTACGAGCAGTACTTC; cdr3_aa: CSATGTGGYEQYF
d_call: TRBD1; j_call: TRBJ1-4; clone_size: many; v_call: TRBV7-9; cdr3_nt: TGTGCCAGCAGCAAAGAAGACAGGGGGCAACTGTTTTTT; cdr3_aa: CASSKEDRGQLFF
d_call: TRBD1; j_call: TRBJ1-5; clone_size: many; v_call: TRBV24-1; cdr3_nt: TGTGCCACCAGTGACACAACAGGGGCCCAACTGGAGCCCCAGCATTTT; cdr3_aa: CATSDTTGAQLEPQHF
d_call: TRBD1; j_call: TRBJ2-5; clone_size: many; v_call: TRBV3-1; cdr3_nt: TGTGCCAGCAGCCAAGGGGACAGGGTTAGAGAGACCCAGTACTTC; cdr3_aa: CASSQGDRVRETQYF
d_call: .; j_call: TRBJ1-5; clone_size: many; v_call: TRBV12-3/TRBV12-4; cdr3_nt: TGTGCCAGCAGTCCACATCAGACCTCCAATCAGCCCCAGCATTTT; cdr3_aa: CASSPHQTSNQPQHF
d_call: .; j_call: TRBJ2-5; clone_size: once; v_call: TRBV29-1; cdr3_nt: TGCAGCGTTGAGTCCGGTAGGGGGTACCAAGAGACCCAGTACTTC; cdr3_aa: CSVESGRGYQETQYF
d_call: .; j_call: TRBJ1-4; clone_size: .; v_call: TRBV2; cdr3_nt: TGTGCCAGCAGTGGGGCACAGGAAAAACTGTTTTTT; cdr3_aa: CASSGAQEKLFF
d_call: TRBD1; j_call: TRBJ1-2; clone_size: many; v_call: TRBV2; cdr3_nt: TGTGCCAGCAGCGAGGGGGACAGGGTTTATGGCTACACCTTC; cdr3_aa: CASSEGDRVYGYTF
d_call: TRBD1; j_call: TRBJ2-3; clone_size: many; v_call: TRBV12-3/TRBV12-4; cdr3_nt: TGTGCCAGCACTGGGTCAGGGGGCGCAGATACGCAGTATTTT; cdr3_aa: CASTGSGGADTQYF
d_call: .; j_call: TRBJ1-2; clone_size: many; v_call: TRBV5-5; cdr3_nt: TGTGCCAGCAGCTTGGTGACAGAAGACTACTATGGCTACACCTTC; cdr3_aa: CASSLVTEDYYGYTF
d_call: .; j_call: TRBJ1-2; clone_size: .; v_call: TRBV24-1; cdr3_nt: TGTGCCACCAGTGATTTGGGCAGGAACTATGGCTACACCTTC; cdr3_aa: CATSDLGRNYGYTF
d_call: .; j_call: TRBJ2-1; clone_size: many; v_call: TRBV18; cdr3_nt: TGTGCCAGCTCACCCCAGGGAGGCAATGAGCAGTTCTTC; cdr3_aa: CASSPQGGNEQFF
d_call: TRBD1; j_call: TRBJ2-1; clone_size: many; v_call: TRBV6-2/TRBV6-3; cdr3_nt: TGTGCCAGCAGGACGGCCAAACAGGGGGGCTCCTACAATGAGCAGTTCTTC; cdr3_aa: CASRTAKQGGSYNEQFF
d_call: .; j_call: TRBJ1-5; clone_size: many; v_call: TRBV12-3/TRBV12-4; cdr3_nt: TGTGCCAGCAGTTTAGGGTCCGGGTTCAATCAGCCCCAGCATTTT; cdr3_aa: CASSLGSGFNQPQHF